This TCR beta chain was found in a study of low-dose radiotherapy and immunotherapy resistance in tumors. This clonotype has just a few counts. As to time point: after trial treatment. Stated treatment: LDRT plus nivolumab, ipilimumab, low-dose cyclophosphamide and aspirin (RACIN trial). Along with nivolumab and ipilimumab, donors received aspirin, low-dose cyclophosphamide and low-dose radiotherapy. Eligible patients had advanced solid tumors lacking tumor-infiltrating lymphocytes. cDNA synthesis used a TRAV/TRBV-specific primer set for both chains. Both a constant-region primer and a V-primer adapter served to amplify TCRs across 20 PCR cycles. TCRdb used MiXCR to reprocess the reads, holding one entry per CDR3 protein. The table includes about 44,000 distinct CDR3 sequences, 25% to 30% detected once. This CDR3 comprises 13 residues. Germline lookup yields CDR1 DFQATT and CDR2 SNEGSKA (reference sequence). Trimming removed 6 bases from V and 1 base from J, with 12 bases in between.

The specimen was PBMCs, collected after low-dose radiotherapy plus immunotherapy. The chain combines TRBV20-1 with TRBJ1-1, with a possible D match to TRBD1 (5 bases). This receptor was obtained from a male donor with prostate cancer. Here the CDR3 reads CSAIRTPNTEAFF. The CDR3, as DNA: TGCAGTGCCATACGGACACCGAACACTGAAGCTTTCTTT.